The source of this T cell receptor beta chain is a study of T cell repertoires in cytomegalovirus infection (dated by TCRdb to about 2019). Context from the whole study: The peptide stimulations were aimed at well-studied HLA-B-restricted epitopes as well as recently identified HLA-C-restricted CMV epitopes, whose presentation resists viral immunomodulation. Donor HLA type was relevant to the analysis, because carriage of CMV infection together with the matching HLA type was indicated by public TCR beta signatures.

Study-wide conclusions, independent of this receptor: In both this cohort and an independent cohort of 350 or so donors, the cumulative frequency of public TCR beta family members distinguished carriers of CMV infection plus the relevant HLA type. The ex vivo response was dominated by HLA-C-restricted CMV-specific TCR beta clonotypes, which also provided the single most frequent clonotype in two of eight donors.

The junction shows trimming of 5 bases on V and 3 bases on J, and the gene matches do not reach 15 bases of it. CDR1 SGHTA and CDR2 FQGNSA are derived from the germline V gene. Including cysteine and phenylalanine, the CDR3 has 17 amino acids. Of all the DNA, just the CDR3 is kept, 51 bases in frame from base 1. Sequencing was carried out with an Illumina HiSeq 1500. Using fastp at Q25 and MiXCR, TCRdb reprocessed the public reads and kept productive beta chains. CDR3 protein duplicates are merged, each entry listing the most common genes and DNA. In all, the sample holds more than 250,000 distinct CDR3 sequences, and around 25% of those were seen once. In total, the top ten clones hold 10% to 15% of the sample. Regarding this clonotype: No antigen is known for it. The sample holds no much larger clone one base away, and base qualities are not on file.

The sample's treatment or condition, from its label and the paper: in vitro stimulation with specific CMV peptide epitopes to enrich CMV-specific T cells. The specimen comprised cultured PBMCs, sampled from culture after CMV antigen stimulation. The sequence joins TRBV7-2 to TRBJ2-5, with 7 bases matching TRBD2. The clonotype originates from a human donor in good health (CMV status not recorded). Some clones in this sample may be carry-over from other donors' samples. The CDR3 corresponds to CASSKMRWEGREETQYF. In nucleotide form, the sequence is TGTGCCAGCAGCAAAATGCGGTGGGAGGGCCGGGAAGAGACCCAGTACTTC. Here the CDR3 is joined to the reference TRBV7-2 and TRBJ2-5 genes, and the full variable domain is: GAGVSQSPSNKVTEKGKDVELRCDPISGHTALYWYRQSLGQGLEFLIYFQGNSAPDKSGLPSDRFSAERTGGSVSTLTIQRTQQEDSAVYLCASSKMRWEGREETQYFGPGTRLLVL.